The 32 T cell receptor beta chains given below trace back to one sample, sequenced in a study of T cells in localized non-small cell lung cancer. Repertoires were generated with immunoSEQ multiplex PCR, while TCRdb's copy carries only in-frame clones and drops some. The sample shows approximately 49,000 clones, approximately 75% of them seen only once. The material sequenced was peripheral blood, taken before any cancer treatment. These receptors were taken from a man aged 40 to 75 with stage I squamous cell lung carcinoma.

The chain couples TRBV5-1 to TRBJ2-5; 8 nucleotides match TRBD1. This CDR3 region has 15 residues. Germline V gene data show CDR1 as SGHRS and CDR2 as YFSETQ. After removal of 4 bases from V and 5 bases from J, the junction contained 10 bases not matched to a gene. CDR3 sequence reads: CASSSRTGSGETQYF. CDR3 nucleotide sequence: TGCGCCAGCAGCAGTCGGACAGGGTCGGGCGAGACCCAGTACTTC.

This rearrangement joins TRBV9 to TRBJ2-3, with 8 bases that match TRBD2. This CDR3 is built from 16 residues. CDR1 and CDR2 from the germline V gene are SGDLS and YYNGEE. J gave up 2 bases and V 0 bases, and 5 bases lay outside the gene matches. Here the CDR3 DNA reads TGTGCCAGCAGCGTAGTGAGCGGGGGACCCACAGATACGCAGTATTTT. Translated, it gives CASSVVSGGPTDTQYF.

This sequence joins TRBV6-1 and TRBJ1-2; the D is unclear. Germline values: CDR1 MNHNS, CDR2 SASEGT. The V end was cut by 10 bases, the J end by 3 bases, with 9 bases between. The CDR3 consists of 11 residues. DNA for the CDR3: TGTGCCATCTCTTATGACTATGGCTACACCTTC. Amino acids: CAISYDYGYTF.

The chain is built from TRBV11-2 and TRBJ1-2; D is unclear. The ends were cut back, 0 bases at V and 5 bases at J, with 7 bases in the middle. The CDR3 totals 13 residues. Germline values: CDR1 SGHAT, CDR2 FQNNGV. CDR3 sequence reads: CASSLERGYGYTF. CDR3 DNA sequence: TGTGCCAGCAGCTTAGAACGAGGGTATGGCTACACCTTC. Using reference TRBV11-2 and TRBJ1-2 for the parts outside the CDR3, the full variable domain is EAGVAQSPRYKIIEKRQSVAFWCNPISGHATLYWYQQILGQGPKLLIQFQNNGVVDDSQLPKDRFSAERLKGVDSTLKIQPAKLEDSAVYLCASSLERGYGYTFGSGTRLTVV.

The chain links TRBV10-3 to TRBJ2-5, with D perhaps TRBD1 (5 bases). In germline, CDR1 is ENHRY, CDR2 SYGVKD. The CDR3 has 15 residues. The V and J ends lost 7 bases and 4 bases respectively, with 19 bases between them. CDR3 residues: CAIKGGQGDRETQYF. In nucleotides, the CDR3 is TGTGCCATCAAGGGTGGGCAGGGTGATCGAGAGACCCAGTACTTC.

Only a few counts were recorded for this clone. One junction end disagrees with the germline gene, perhaps due to a read error. V and J are TRBV2 and TRBJ2-3; unclear D gene. Germline V lookup: CDR1 SNHLY, CDR2 FYNNEI. The CDR3 runs 13 residues. CDR3 DNA sequence: TGTGCCAGCAGGAGAGCCTTCACAAATACGCAGTATTTT. Amino acids: CASRRAFTNTQYF.

The chain employs TRBV15 and TRBJ1-1; possible D gene TRBD1, 5 bases. Trimming removed 5 bases from V and 5 bases from J, with 21 bases in between. The CDR3 runs 16 residues. CDR1 and CDR2 from the germline V gene are LNHNV and YYDKDF (reference sequence). The CDR3 DNA reads TGTGCCACCAGCCCCCGCAAAGGGACGGGGGTTACTGAAGCTTTCTTT. Its protein is CATSPRKGTGVTEAFF.

This rearrangement joins TRBV14 to TRBJ2-5; weak D call: TRBD2 (6 bases). V was cut by 1 base and J by 4 bases, with 13 bases left in between. The CDR3 consists of 15 residues. Germline V lookup: CDR1 SGHDN, CDR2 FVKESK. For the CDR3, the DNA is TGTGCCAGCAGCCAAGTCTTTAGCGGATCAGAGACCCAGTACTTC. This codes for CASSQVFSGSETQYF.

V is TRBV7-9 and J is TRBJ2-1; 14 positions match TRBD2. This CDR3 comprises 18 residues. V lost 1 base, J lost 6 bases, and 8 bases stayed unmatched. Germline CDR1 SEHNR, CDR2 FQNEAQ (reference sequence). The CDR3 coding sequence is TGTGCCAGCAGCTTAGGCCACGGGACTAGCGGGGGCTTCAATGAGCAGTTCTTC. Its protein is CASSLGHGTSGGFNEQFF. The full variable domain, rest sourced from reference TRBV7-9 and TRBJ2-1, is DTGVSQNPRHKITKRGQNVTFRCDPISEHNRLYWYRQTLGQGPEFLTYFQNEAQLEKSRLLSDRFSAERPKGSFSTLEIQRTEQGDSAMYLCASSLGHGTSGGFNEQFFGPGTRLTVL.

This clone came up a few times. The rearrangement links TRBV9 to TRBJ1-1, with D maybe TRBD1 (6 bases). Germline loops: CDR1 SGDLS, CDR2 YYNGEE. Trimming shortened V by 0 bases and J by 3 bases, and 15 bases separated the two germline ends. This CDR3 region has 16 residues. CDR3 sequence (DNA): TGTGCCAGCAGCGTAGGAGTGGGGGCTCGGGACACTGAAGCTTTCTTT. Translated, it gives CASSVGVGARDTEAFF. The whole variable domain, remainder taken from reference TRBV9 and TRBJ1-1, is DSGVTQTPKHLITATGQRVTLRCSPRSGDLSVYWYQQSLDQGLQFLIQYYNGEERAKGNILERFSAQQFPDLHSELNLSSLELGDSALYFCASSVGVGARDTEAFFGQGTRLTVV.

This chain joins TRBV27 and TRBJ2-2; D is undetermined. CDR3 length: 14 residues. Trimming took off 6 bases at V and 6 bases at J, with 14 bases between the two ends. CDR1 is MNHEY, CDR2 SMNVEV, per germline (reference sequence). The DNA for the CDR3 is TGTGCCAGCAGAAAGGCGATTGGGGCCGGGGAGCTGTTTTTT. It specifies CASRKAIGAGELFF.

On this clone: With only one base between it and a far larger clone, this is likely a read error. This specimen includes other DNA sequences encoding the same CDR3. The chain joins TRBV7-9 to TRBJ1-1, with 7 bases that match TRBD1. The CDR3 is 16 amino acids. The germline V gene has CDR1 SEHNR and CDR2 FQNEAQ (reference sequence). With 5 bases clipped from V and 0 bases from J, the junction kept 9 bases outside the gene matches. CDR3 coding DNA: TGTGCCAGCAGCCAAGAACAGGGGTTTGTGAACACTGAAGCTTTCTTT. This gives the protein CASSQEQGFVNTEAFF.

The chain joins TRBV19 to TRBJ2-2; D gene ambiguous. The CDR3 contains 14 residues. Looked up from germline, CDR1 is LNHDA and CDR2 is SQIVND (reference sequence). V lost 5 bases, J lost 1 base, and 8 bases lay in between. Here the CDR3 DNA reads TGTGCCAGTAGTGCAACACTGAACACCGGGGAGCTGTTTTTT. It codes for CASSATLNTGELFF.

V is TRBV11-2 and J is TRBJ1-2; TRBD1 might be the D (6 bases). This CDR3 region has 12 residues. Germline V CDR1 and CDR2: SGHAT, FQNNGV. Trimming stripped 5 bases from V and 10 bases from J, with 14 bases between. The CDR3 loop is CASSLRTADYTF. In DNA form, the CDR3 reads TGTGCCAGCAGCCTCCGGACAGCGGACTACACCTTC.

The J gene is TRBJ1-5, the V gene TRBV13; 9 bases are a match to TRBD1. V shed 1 base, J shed 3 bases, and the junction held 7 bases outside the gene matches. This CDR3 has 17 residues. CDR1 is PRHDT and CDR2 is FYEKMQ in the germline V gene (reference sequence). DNA of the CDR3: TGTGCCAGCAGCTTAGCCGGGACAGGGAATTCCAATCAGCCCCAGCATTTT. Its translation is CASSLAGTGNSNQPQHF.

The chain carries TRBV11-1 and TRBJ2-4; D ambiguous. Trimming shortened V by 4 bases and J by 0 bases, and 7 bases separated the two germline ends. Germline V gene sequence: CDR1 SGHAT, CDR2 FQDESV (reference sequence). This CDR3 is 14 amino acids long. The CDR3 here is CASSSTLAKNIQYF. CDR3 sequence (DNA): TGTGCCAGCAGCTCCACTTTAGCCAAAAACATTCAGTACTTC.

The chain is built from TRBV28 and TRBJ1-5, with D uncertain. The CDR3 has 16 amino acids. Trimming cost V 6 bases and J 3 bases, with 18 bases left between them. The germline V gene has CDR1 MDHEN and CDR2 SYDVKM. The CDR3 nucleotides are TGTGCCAGCAGCCTTGTGACGGGGAGGGACAATCAGCCCCAGCATTTT. This codes for CASSLVTGRDNQPQHF.

V usage is TRBV18 and J usage is TRBJ2-7, with TRBD2 matching 7 bases. V lost 2 bases, J lost 5 bases, and 6 bases stayed unmatched. Germline V gene lookup returns CDR1 KGHSH and CDR2 LQKENI. The length of the CDR3 is 14 residues. Here the CDR3 reads CASSPGLGRDEQYF. CDR3 bases: TGTGCCAGCTCACCAGGACTAGGGCGCGACGAGCAGTACTTC.

This chain connects TRBV29-1 to TRBJ2-2, with 8 bases aligning to TRBD2. Germline lookup yields CDR1 SQVTM and CDR2 ANQGSEA. The trim removed 4 bases at V and 8 bases at J, leaving 15 bases unmatched. The CDR3 sequence is 16 residues long. CDR3 residues: CSVGDPRGGLLGELFF. The CDR3 DNA is TGCAGCGTTGGGGACCCCCGGGGGGGTTTATTGGGGGAGCTGTTTTTT.

The rearrangement uses TRBV25-1 and TRBJ2-7; maybe TRBD1 (6 bases). The CDR3 covers 14 residues. The V end lost 5 bases, the J end lost 2 bases, and 13 bases lay between the germline ends. Germline CDR1 MGHDK, CDR2 SYGVNS. CDR3 DNA: TGTGCCAGCAGTAGAACAGGGACAACCTACGAGCAGTACTTC. This sequence encodes CASSRTGTTYEQYF.

A single count supports this clone. The J gene is TRBJ1-5, the V gene TRBV6-9; D may be TRBD1 (6 bases). From germline, CDR1 is MNHGY and CDR2 SVAAGI. The CDR3 sequence is 18 residues long. Trimming removed 2 bases from V and 1 base from J, with 18 bases in between. The CDR3 reads CASSYVSRGGRSNQPQHF. The CDR3 DNA reads TGTGCCAGCAGTTATGTCAGCAGGGGCGGTCGGAGCAATCAGCCCCAGCATTTT.

The chain is built from TRBV5-1 and TRBJ2-2; a weak D match, TRBD2 (5 bases). This CDR3 comprises 15 residues. Germline CDR1 reads SGHRS; CDR2 reads YFSETQ. V was clipped by 4 bases and J by 8 bases, with 18 bases between them. The CDR3 bases are TGCGCCAGCAGCCGCGAGTCCGTAAGCGGAGGGGAGCTGTTTTTT. Its translation is CASSRESVSGGELFF.

The V and J genes are TRBV10-3 and TRBJ1-2, with D hard to call. With 2 bases removed from V and 8 bases from J, the gap between germline ends came to 12 bases. CDR1 ENHRY and CDR2 SYGVKD come from the germline V gene. The CDR3 spans 13 residues. The DNA of the CDR3 is TGTGCCATCAGTGAGACACCTTCTGCGGGCTACACCTTC. Protein: CAISETPSAGYTF.

The V call is TRBV7-2, the J call TRBJ2-1; D assignment may be TRBD1 or TRBD2 (5 bases each). Germline CDR1 SGHTA, CDR2 FQGNSA. The length of the CDR3 is 13 residues. Trimming stripped 1 base from V and 8 bases from J, with 9 bases between. This CDR3 is CASSLVRDDEQFF. CDR3 bases: TGTGCCAGCAGCTTAGTTCGGGACGATGAGCAGTTCTTC.

The chain uses TRBV10-3 and TRBJ1-2; D might be TRBD1 (6 bases). The germline gives CDR1 ENHRY, CDR2 SYGVKD. The CDR3 contains 11 residues. This CDR3 is CAVGTNYGYTF. DNA for the CDR3: TGTGCTGTAGGGACAAACTATGGCTACACCTTC.

This clone has more than one count but fewer than ten. V gene TRBV7-9 combines with J gene TRBJ2-5; 9 nucleotides agree with TRBD2. Germline values: CDR1 SEHNR, CDR2 FQNEAQ (reference sequence). CDR3 length: 16 residues. J gave up 4 bases and V 4 bases, and 10 bases lay outside the gene matches. CDR3 region: CASSSISGGGGETQYF. CDR3 bases: TGTGCCAGCAGCTCCATTAGCGGGGGAGGTGGAGAGACCCAGTACTTC.

This chain connects TRBV7-9 to TRBJ1-4; no reliable D call. This CDR3 comprises 14 residues. V was cut by 4 bases and J by 5 bases, with 11 bases left in between. CDR1 is SEHNR and CDR2 is FQNEAQ in the germline V gene (reference sequence). Here the CDR3 DNA reads TGTGCCAGCAGCTCGACTACCGGGAATGAAAAACTGTTTTTT. Its translation is CASSSTTGNEKLFF.

The chain recombines TRBV1 with TRBJ2-5; the D call in the table, TRBD2, was not verified against the DNA. TRBV1 is marked as a pseudogene. The CDR3 is 14 amino acids. The CDR3 loop reads CTSNGGGAQETQYF. CDR3 DNA sequence: TGCACCAGCAATGGCGGGGGGGCCCAAGAGACCCAGTACTTC.

The chain is built from TRBV6-1 and TRBJ2-3, with D unclear. The CDR3 has 14 amino acids. The V gene's germline CDR1 is MNHNS and CDR2 SASEGT. The germline V and J ends were trimmed by 4 bases and 2 bases, with 10 bases remaining between them. CDR3 coding DNA: TGTGCCAGCAGTGGGCAGACCTACACAGATACGCAGTATTTT. Translated, it gives CASSGQTYTDTQYF.

The chain joins TRBV5-6 to TRBJ1-6; TRBD1 matches at 7 bases. Trimming took 6 bases from V and 8 from J; bases not matched to a gene: 17. This CDR3 spans 17 amino acids. The germline gives CDR1 SGHDT, CDR2 YYEEEE. The CDR3 reads CASTRVPTGAAYSPLHF. CDR3 DNA: TGTGCCAGCACCCGAGTCCCCACAGGGGCAGCATATTCACCCCTCCACTTT. The complete variable domain, with remaining parts taken from reference TRBV5-6 and TRBJ1-6, reads DAGVTQSPTHLIKTRGQQVTLRCSPKSGHDTVSWYQQALGQGPQFIFQYYEEEERQRGNFPDRFSGHQFPNYSSELNVNALLLGDSALYLCASTRVPTGAAYSPLHFGNGTRLTVT.

The CDR3 DNA follows: TGTGCCAGTAGTCGAATGCGCTCTGGAAACACCATATATTTT. This gives the protein CASSRMRSGNTIYF. The V gene is TRBV19, the J gene TRBJ1-3; D remains unclear. V dropped 5 bases and J dropped 0 bases, with 8 bases sitting between them. Germline V lookup: CDR1 LNHDA, CDR2 SQIVND (reference sequence). There are 14 residues in the CDR3.

The chain combines TRBV6-5 with TRBJ2-7; 9 nucleotides align to TRBD1. CDR1 MNHEY and CDR2 SVGAGI come from the germline V gene. This CDR3 has 13 residues. The V segment lost 6 bases and the J segment 4 bases; nucleotides outside the gene matches: 4. The CDR3 loop is CASRPGQGYEQYF. DNA of the CDR3: TGTGCCAGCAGACCGGGACAGGGTTACGAGCAGTACTTC.